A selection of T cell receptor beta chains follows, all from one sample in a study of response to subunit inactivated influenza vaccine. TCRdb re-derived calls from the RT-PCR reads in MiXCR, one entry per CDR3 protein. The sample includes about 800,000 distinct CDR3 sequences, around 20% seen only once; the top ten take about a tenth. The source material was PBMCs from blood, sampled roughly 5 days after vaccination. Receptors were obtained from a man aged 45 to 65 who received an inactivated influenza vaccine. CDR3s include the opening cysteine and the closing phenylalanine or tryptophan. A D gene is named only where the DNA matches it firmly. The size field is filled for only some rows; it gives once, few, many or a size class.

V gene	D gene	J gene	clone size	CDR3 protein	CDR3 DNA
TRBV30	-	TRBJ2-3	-	CAWSVANTDTQYF	TGTGCCTGGAGTGTAGCGAACACAGATACGCAGTATTTT
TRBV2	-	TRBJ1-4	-	CASSPGRSNEKLFF	TGTGCCAGCAGTCCGGGACGTAGTAATGAAAAACTGTTTTTT
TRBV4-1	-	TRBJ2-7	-	CASSQVLRGLGYEQYF	TGCGCCAGCAGCCAAGTGTTGCGGGGCCTTGGGTACGAGCAGTACTTC
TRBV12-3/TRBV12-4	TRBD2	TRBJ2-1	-	CASSGTSSSEQFF	TGTGCCAGCAGTGGGACTAGTTCCAGTGAGCAGTTCTTC
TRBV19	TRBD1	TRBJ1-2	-	CASSTPYLKGAGGGYTF	TGTGCCAGTAGTACCCCCTATCTAAAGGGGGCAGGAGGCGGCTACACCTTC
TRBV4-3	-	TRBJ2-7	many	CASSQDLSAGVGTYEQYF	TGCGCCAGCAGCCAAGATTTATCGGCAGGGGTGGGTACCTACGAGCAGTACTTC
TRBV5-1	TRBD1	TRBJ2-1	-	CASSFRGQGANEQFF	TGCGCCAGCAGCTTCCGAGGACAGGGGGCCAATGAGCAGTTCTTC
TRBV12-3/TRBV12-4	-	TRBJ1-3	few	CASRLSGSSGNTIYF	TGTGCCAGCAGGTTATCCGGGAGCTCTGGAAACACCATATATTTT
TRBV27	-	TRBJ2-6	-	CASSSPSVGANVLTF	TGTGCCAGCAGTTCGCCGAGCGTGGGGGCCAACGTCCTGACTTTC
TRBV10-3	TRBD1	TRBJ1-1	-	CATSRDRGSNTEAFF	TGTGCCACGTCCCGAGACAGGGGGTCGAACACTGAAGCTTTCTTT
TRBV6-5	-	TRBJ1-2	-	CASSWQPRSGNGYTF	TGTGCCAGCAGTTGGCAGCCTAGGAGTGGTAATGGCTACACCTTC